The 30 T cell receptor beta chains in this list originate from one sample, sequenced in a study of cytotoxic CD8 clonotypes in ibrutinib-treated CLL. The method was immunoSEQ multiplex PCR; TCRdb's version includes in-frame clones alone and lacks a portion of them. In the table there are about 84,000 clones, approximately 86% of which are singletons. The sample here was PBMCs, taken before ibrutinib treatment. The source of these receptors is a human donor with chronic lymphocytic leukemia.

CDR3 region: CASSPKKTSAPDTQYF. DNA for the CDR3: TGTGCCAGCAGCCCAAAAAAAACTAGCGCCCCAGATACGCAGTATTTT. V gene TRBV7-3 combines with J gene TRBJ2-3; 7 bases match TRBD2. The CDR3 runs 16 residues. Germline V gene sequence: CDR1 SGHTA, CDR2 FQGTGA. Losses at the gene ends were 5 bases for V and 4 bases for J; bases not matched to a gene: 12.

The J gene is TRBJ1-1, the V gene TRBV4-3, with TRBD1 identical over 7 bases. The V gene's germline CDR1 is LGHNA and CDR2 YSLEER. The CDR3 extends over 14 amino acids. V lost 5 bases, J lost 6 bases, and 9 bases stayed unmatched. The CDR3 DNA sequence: TGCGCCAGCAGCGGACAGGTTGGTTTCGCTGAAGCTTTCTTT. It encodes CASSGQVGFAEAFF.

The CDR3 is CASTGLYEAFF. CDR3 coding DNA: TGTGCCAGCACCGGACTCTACGAAGCTTTCTTT. V and J are TRBV28 and TRBJ1-1; D is unclear. Germline CDR1 reads MDHEN; CDR2 reads SYDVKM. Trimming stripped 7 bases from V and 8 bases from J, with 11 bases between. This CDR3 has 11 residues.

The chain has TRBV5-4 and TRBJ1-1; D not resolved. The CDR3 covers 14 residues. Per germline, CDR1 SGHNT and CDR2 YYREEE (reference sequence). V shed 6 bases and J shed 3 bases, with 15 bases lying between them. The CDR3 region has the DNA TGTGCCAGCACCCTTGACCAGGCGGACACTGAAGCTTTCTTT. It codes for CASTLDQADTEAFF.

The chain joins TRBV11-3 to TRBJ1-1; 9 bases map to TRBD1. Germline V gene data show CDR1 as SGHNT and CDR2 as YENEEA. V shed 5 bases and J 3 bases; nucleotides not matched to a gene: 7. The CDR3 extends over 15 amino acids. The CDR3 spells CASSATGGRDTEAFF. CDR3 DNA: TGTGCCAGCAGCGCCACAGGGGGCCGGGACACTGAAGCTTTCTTT.

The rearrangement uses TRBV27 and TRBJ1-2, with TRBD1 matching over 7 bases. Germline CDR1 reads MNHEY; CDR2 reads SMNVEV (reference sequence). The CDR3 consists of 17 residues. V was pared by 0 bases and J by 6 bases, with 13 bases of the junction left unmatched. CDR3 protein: CASSLSTGPLMLNGYTF. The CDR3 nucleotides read TGTGCCAGCAGTTTATCGACAGGGCCTTTAATGCTAAATGGCTACACCTTC.

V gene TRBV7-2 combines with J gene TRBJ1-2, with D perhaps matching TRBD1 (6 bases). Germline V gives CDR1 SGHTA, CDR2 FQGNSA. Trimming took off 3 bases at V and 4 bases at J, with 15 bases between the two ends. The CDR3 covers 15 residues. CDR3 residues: CASSFDPQGTYGYTF. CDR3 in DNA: TGTGCCAGCAGCTTCGATCCCCAGGGGACCTATGGCTACACCTTC.

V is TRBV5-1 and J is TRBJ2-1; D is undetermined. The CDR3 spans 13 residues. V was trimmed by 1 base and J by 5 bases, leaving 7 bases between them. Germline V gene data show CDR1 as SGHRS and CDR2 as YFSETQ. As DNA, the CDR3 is TGCGCCAGCAGCTTGTATCAGGACAATGAGCAGTTCTTC. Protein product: CASSLYQDNEQFF.

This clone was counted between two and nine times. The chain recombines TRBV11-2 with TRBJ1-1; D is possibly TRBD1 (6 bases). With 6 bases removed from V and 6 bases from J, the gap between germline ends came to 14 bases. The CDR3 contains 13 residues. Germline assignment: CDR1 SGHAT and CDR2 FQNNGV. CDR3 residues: CASRITGSAEAFF. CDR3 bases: TGTGCCAGCAGGATTACAGGGTCTGCTGAAGCTTTCTTT.

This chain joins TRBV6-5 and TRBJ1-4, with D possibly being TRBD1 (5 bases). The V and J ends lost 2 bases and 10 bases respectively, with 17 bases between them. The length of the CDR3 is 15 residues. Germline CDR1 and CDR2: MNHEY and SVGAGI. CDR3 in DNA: TGTGCCAGCAGTTACGGGGGATCCCAGGCGCCAAAACTGTTTTTT. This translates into CASSYGGSQAPKLFF.

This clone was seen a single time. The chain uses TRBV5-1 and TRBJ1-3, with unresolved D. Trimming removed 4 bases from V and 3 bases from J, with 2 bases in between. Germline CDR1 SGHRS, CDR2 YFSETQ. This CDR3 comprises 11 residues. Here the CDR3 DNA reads TGCGCCAGCAGCGGTGGAAACACCATATATTTT. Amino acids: CASSGGNTIYF. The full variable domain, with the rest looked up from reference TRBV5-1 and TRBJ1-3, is KAGVTQTPRYLIKTRGQQVTLSCSPISGHRSVSWYQQTPGQGLQFLFEYFSETQRNKGNFPGRFSGRQFSNSRSEMNVSTLELGDSALYLCASSGGNTIYFGEGSWLTVV.

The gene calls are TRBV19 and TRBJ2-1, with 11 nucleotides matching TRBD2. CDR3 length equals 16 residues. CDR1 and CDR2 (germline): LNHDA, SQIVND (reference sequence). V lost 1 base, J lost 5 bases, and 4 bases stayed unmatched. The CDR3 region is CASSIGLAGGHNEQFF. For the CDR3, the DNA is TGTGCCAGTAGTATAGGCCTAGCGGGAGGCCACAATGAGCAGTTCTTC. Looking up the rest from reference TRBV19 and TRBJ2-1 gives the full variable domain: DGGITQSPKYLFRKEGQNVTLSCEQNLNHDAMYWYRQDPGQGLRLIYYSQIVNDFQKGDIAEGYSVSREKKESFPLTVTSAQKNPTAFYLCASSIGLAGGHNEQFFGPGTRLTVL.

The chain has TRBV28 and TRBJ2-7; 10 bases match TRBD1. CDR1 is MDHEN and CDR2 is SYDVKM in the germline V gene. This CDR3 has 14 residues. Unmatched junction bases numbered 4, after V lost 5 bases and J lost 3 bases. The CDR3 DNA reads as TGTGCCAGCAGTGAAAGGACAGGGGGCTACGAGCAGTACTTC. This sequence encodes CASSERTGGYEQYF.

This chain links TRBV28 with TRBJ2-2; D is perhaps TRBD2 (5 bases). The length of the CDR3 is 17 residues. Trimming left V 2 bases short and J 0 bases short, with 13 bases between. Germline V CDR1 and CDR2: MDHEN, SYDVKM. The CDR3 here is CASSLGGQTANTGELFF. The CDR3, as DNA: TGTGCCAGCAGTTTAGGCGGGCAAACCGCGAACACCGGGGAGCTGTTTTTT. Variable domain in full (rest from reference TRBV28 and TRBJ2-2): DVKVTQSSRYLVKRTGEKVFLECVQDMDHENMFWYRQDPGLGLRLIYFSYDVKMKEKGDIPEGYSVSREKKERFSLILESASTNQTSMYLCASSLGGQTANTGELFFGEGSRLTVL.

The CDR3 DNA reads TGTGCCAGCAGCTTAGAGGCGGGACAGTACGAGCAGTACTTC. The encoded protein is CASSLEAGQYEQYF. The chain recombines TRBV7-3 with TRBJ2-7; TRBD1 is a possible D gene (7 bases). Deletions cut 2 bases from V and 4 bases from J, with 12 bases between. The CDR3 loop spans 14 amino acids. CDR1 SGHTA and CDR2 FQGTGA come from the germline V gene. The full variable domain, its missing parts supplied by reference TRBV7-3 and TRBJ2-7, is GAGVSQTPSNKVTEKGKYVELRCDPISGHTALYWYRQSLGQGPEFLIYFQGTGAADDSGLPNDRFFAVRPEGSVSTLKIQRTERGDSAVYLCASSLEAGQYEQYFGPGTRLTVT.

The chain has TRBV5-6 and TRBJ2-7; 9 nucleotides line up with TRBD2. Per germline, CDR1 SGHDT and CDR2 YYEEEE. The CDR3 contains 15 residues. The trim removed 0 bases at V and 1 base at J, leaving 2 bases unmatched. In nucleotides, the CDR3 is TGTGCCAGCAGCTTGGTAGCGGGAGTATCCTACGAGCAGTACTTC. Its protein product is CASSLVAGVSYEQYF. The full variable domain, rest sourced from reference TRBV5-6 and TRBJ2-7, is DAGVTQSPTHLIKTRGQQVTLRCSPKSGHDTVSWYQQALGQGPQFIFQYYEEEERQRGNFPDRFSGHQFPNYSSELNVNALLLGDSALYLCASSLVAGVSYEQYFGPGTRLTVT.

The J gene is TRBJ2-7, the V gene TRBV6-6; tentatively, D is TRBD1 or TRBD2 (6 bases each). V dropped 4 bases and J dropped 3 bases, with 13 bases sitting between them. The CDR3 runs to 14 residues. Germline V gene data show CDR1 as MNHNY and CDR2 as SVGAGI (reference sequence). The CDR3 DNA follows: TGTGCCAGCAGTTTTGGGGGGCTTGACTACGAGCAGTACTTC. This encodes CASSFGGLDYEQYF.

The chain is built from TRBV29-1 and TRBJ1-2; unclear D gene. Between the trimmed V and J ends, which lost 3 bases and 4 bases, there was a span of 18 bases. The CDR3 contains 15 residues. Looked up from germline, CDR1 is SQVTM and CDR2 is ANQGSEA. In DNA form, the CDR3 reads TGCAGCGTTGATACCTCCGGGCTTTTCGGCTATGGCTACACCTTC. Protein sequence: CSVDTSGLFGYGYTF.

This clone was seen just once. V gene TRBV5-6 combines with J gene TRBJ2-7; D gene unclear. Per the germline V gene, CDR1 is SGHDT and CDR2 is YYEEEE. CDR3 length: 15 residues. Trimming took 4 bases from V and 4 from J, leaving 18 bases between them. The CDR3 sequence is CASSQEAAYKYEQYF. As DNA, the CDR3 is TGTGCCAGCAGCCAAGAAGCCGCGTACAAGTACGAGCAGTACTTC. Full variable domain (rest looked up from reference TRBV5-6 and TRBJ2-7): DAGVTQSPTHLIKTRGQQVTLRCSPKSGHDTVSWYQQALGQGPQFIFQYYEEEERQRGNFPDRFSGHQFPNYSSELNVNALLLGDSALYLCASSQEAAYKYEQYFGPGTRLTVT.

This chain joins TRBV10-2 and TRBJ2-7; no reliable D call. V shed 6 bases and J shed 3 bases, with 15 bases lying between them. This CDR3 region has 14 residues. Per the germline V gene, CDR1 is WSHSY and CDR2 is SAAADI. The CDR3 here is CASSAWADIYEQYF. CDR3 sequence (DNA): TGCGCCAGCAGCGCGTGGGCGGATATCTACGAGCAGTACTTC.

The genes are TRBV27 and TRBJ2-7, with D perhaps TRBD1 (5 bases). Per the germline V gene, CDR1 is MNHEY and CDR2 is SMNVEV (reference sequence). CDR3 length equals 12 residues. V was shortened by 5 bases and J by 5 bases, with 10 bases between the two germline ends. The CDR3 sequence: CASSPGIHEQYF. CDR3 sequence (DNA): TGTGCCAGCAGTCCAGGGATCCACGAGCAGTACTTC.

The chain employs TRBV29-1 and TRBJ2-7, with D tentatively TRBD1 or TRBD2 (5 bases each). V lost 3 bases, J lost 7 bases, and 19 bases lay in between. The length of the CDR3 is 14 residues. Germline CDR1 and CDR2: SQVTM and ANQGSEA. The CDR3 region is CSVDLPGPLGEQYF. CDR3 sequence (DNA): TGCAGCGTTGACCTCCCGGGACCCTTAGGGGAGCAGTACTTC.

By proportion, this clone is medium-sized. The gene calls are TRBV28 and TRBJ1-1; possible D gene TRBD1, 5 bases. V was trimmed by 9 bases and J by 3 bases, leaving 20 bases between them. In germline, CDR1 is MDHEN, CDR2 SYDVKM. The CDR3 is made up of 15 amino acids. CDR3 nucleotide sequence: TGTGCCAGTGGGGGGGGATCTACGAAGTACACTGAAGCTTTCTTT. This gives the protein CASGGGSTKYTEAFF.

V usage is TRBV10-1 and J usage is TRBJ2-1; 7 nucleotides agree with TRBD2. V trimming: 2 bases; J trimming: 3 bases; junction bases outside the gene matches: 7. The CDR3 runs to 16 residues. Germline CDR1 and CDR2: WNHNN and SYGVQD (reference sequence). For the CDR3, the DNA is TGCGCCAGCAGTGAGGGGAGCGGGGTTGACTACAATGAGCAGTTCTTC. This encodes CASSEGSGVDYNEQFF.

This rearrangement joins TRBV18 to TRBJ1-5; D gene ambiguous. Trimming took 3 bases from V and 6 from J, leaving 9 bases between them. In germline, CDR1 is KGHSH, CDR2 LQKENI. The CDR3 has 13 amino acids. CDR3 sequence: CASSPSRSQPQHF. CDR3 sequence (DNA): TGTGCCAGCTCACCCTCCCGGAGTCAGCCCCAGCATTTT.

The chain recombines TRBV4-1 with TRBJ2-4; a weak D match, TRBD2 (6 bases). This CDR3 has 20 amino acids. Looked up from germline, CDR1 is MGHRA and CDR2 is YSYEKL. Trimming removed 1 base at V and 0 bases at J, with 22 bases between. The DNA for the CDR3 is TGCGCCAGCAGCCAAGGCCGGGCATTGTCGGGGCGGGGAGCCAAAAACATTCAGTACTTC. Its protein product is CASSQGRALSGRGAKNIQYF.

The CDR3 sequence: CASKLLGTGNTGELFF. CDR3 DNA: TGTGCCAGCAAACTCCTTGGGACAGGGAACACCGGGGAGCTGTTTTTT. The chain recombines TRBV7-9 with TRBJ2-2; 8 positions match TRBD1. J was trimmed by 1 base and V by 7 bases; bases with no gene match: 8. CDR1 is SEHNR and CDR2 is FQNEAQ in the germline V gene (reference sequence). The CDR3 runs to 16 residues. Combining the CDR3 with reference TRBV7-9 and TRBJ2-2 gives the whole variable domain DTGVSQNPRHKITKRGQNVTFRCDPISEHNRLYWYRQTLGQGPEFLTYFQNEAQLEKSRLLSDRFSAERPKGSFSTLEIQRTEQGDSAMYLCASKLLGTGNTGELFFGEGSRLTVL.

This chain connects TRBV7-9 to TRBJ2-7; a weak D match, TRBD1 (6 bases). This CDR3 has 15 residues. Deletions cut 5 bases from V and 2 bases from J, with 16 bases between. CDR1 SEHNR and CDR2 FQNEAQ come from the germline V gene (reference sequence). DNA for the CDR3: TGTGCCAGCAGCCTACAGGGAAGCTCGGCCTACGAGCAGTACTTC. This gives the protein CASSLQGSSAYEQYF.

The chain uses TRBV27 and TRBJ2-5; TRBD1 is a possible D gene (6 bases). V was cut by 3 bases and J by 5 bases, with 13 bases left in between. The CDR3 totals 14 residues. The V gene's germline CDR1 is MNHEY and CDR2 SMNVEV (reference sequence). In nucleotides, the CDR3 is TGTGCCAGCAGTTTCCCCAGGGGCGGGGAGACCCAGTACTTC. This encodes CASSFPRGGETQYF.

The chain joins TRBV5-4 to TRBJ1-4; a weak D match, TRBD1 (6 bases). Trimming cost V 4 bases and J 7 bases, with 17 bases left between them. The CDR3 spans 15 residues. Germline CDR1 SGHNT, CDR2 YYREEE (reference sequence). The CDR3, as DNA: TGTGCCAGCAGCACCCACTCCGGGACAACTGAAAAACTGTTTTTT. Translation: CASSTHSGTTEKLFF.